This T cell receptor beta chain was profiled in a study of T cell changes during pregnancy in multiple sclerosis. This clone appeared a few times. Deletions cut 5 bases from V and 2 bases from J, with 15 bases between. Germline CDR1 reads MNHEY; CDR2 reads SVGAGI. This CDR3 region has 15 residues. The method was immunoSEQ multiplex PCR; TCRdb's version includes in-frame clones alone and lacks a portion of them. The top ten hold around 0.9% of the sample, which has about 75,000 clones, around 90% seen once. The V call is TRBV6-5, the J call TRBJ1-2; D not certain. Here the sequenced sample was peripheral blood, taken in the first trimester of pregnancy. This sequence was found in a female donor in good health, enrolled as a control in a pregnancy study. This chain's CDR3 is CASSTTQHANYGYTF. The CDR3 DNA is TGTGCCAGCAGTACCACCCAACACGCAAACTATGGCTACACCTTC.